Presented here are 11 T cell receptor beta chains from one specimen sequenced in a study of blood T cell repertoires in COVID-19. Sequencing used immunoSEQ multiplex PCR; TCRdb keeps in-frame clones, though not all of them. The table shows roughly 200,000 clones, with around 83% occurring only once. Sample: peripheral blood. These receptors all stem from a human donor in a cohort sampled during active COVID-19.

This rearrangement joins TRBV30 to TRBJ1-1, with D uncertain. This CDR3 contains 13 residues. Germline V gene lookup returns CDR1 GTSNPN and CDR2 SVGIG (reference sequence). Trimming cost V 0 bases and J 1 base, with 6 bases left between them. This CDR3 is CAWSVTKNTEAFF. CDR3 coding DNA: TGTGCCTGGAGTGTTACAAAGAACACTGAAGCTTTCTTT.

The chain recombines TRBV5-4 with TRBJ1-2, with 7 bases matching TRBD1. The trim removed 3 bases at V and 8 bases at J, leaving 10 bases unmatched. Germline CDR1 and CDR2: SGHNT and YYREEE (reference sequence). This CDR3 is 14 amino acids long. The CDR3 reads CASSSTLQGRGYTF. CDR3 bases: TGTGCCAGCAGCTCCACCCTACAGGGGAGAGGCTACACCTTC. The complete variable domain, with remaining parts taken from reference TRBV5-4 and TRBJ1-2, reads ETGVTQSPTHLIKTRGQQVTLRCSSQSGHNTVSWYQQALGQGPQFIFQYYREEENGRGNFPPRFSGLQFPNYSSELNVNALELDDSALYLCASSSTLQGRGYTFGSGTRLTVV.

The chain carries TRBV28 and TRBJ2-5; TRBD1 is a possible D gene (5 bases). Trimming removed 3 bases from V and 4 bases from J, with 12 bases in between. In germline, CDR1 is MDHEN, CDR2 SYDVKM. This CDR3 contains 14 residues. The CDR3 spells CASSFRGLGETQYF. CDR3 in DNA: TGTGCCAGCAGTTTTAGGGGTTTGGGAGAGACCCAGTACTTC.

The V gene is TRBV29-1, the J gene TRBJ2-7; D possibly corresponds to TRBD2 (6 bases). V shed 4 bases and J shed 0 bases, with 16 bases lying between them. This CDR3 comprises 15 residues. CDR1 is SQVTM and CDR2 is ANQGSEA in the germline V gene. CDR3 DNA: TGCAGCGTTGTGGGCGGGGAAGCCTCCTCCTACGAGCAGTACTTC. Translation gives CSVVGGEASSYEQYF.

This chain links TRBV5-1 with TRBJ1-2, with D uncertain. The CDR3 sequence is 13 residues long. The V end lost 3 bases, the J end lost 5 bases, and 11 bases lay between the germline ends. CDR1 is SGHRS, CDR2 YFSETQ, per germline. CDR3 coding DNA: TGCGCCAGCAGCTCGGCGCCGGGTTATGGCTACACCTTC. The encoded protein is CASSSAPGYGYTF. Drawing the rest from reference TRBV5-1 and TRBJ1-2, the complete variable domain is KAGVTQTPRYLIKTRGQQVTLSCSPISGHRSVSWYQQTPGQGLQFLFEYFSETQRNKGNFPGRFSGRQFSNSRSEMNVSTLELGDSALYLCASSSAPGYGYTFGSGTRLTVV.

The chain carries TRBV11-2 and TRBJ2-4; 7 bases are shared with TRBD1. The germline gives CDR1 SGHAT, CDR2 FQNNGV. The trim removed 1 base at V and 4 bases at J, leaving 4 bases unmatched. The CDR3 sequence is 15 residues long. The CDR3 DNA follows: TGTGCCAGCAGCTTAGCTACGGGACAGAAAAACATTCAGTACTTC. It yields the protein CASSLATGQKNIQYF.

J is TRBJ1-1 and V is TRBV6-5; D not certain. CDR3 length: 15 amino acids. Germline V lookup: CDR1 MNHEY, CDR2 SVGAGI. V dropped 6 bases and J dropped 0 bases, with 14 bases sitting between them. The CDR3 loop is CASSLQELMNTEAFF. CDR3 DNA: TGTGCCAGCAGCCTGCAAGAGTTGATGAACACTGAAGCTTTCTTT.

The chain links TRBV6-6 to TRBJ2-7, with 7 bases aligning to TRBD1. Germline V lookup: CDR1 MNHNY, CDR2 SVGAGI (reference sequence). The CDR3 consists of 14 residues. J was trimmed by 7 bases and V by 4 bases; bases with no gene match: 10. The CDR3 DNA follows: TGTGCCAGCAGTTTATCCGGGACAGCGAGGGAGCAGTACTTC. Translated: CASSLSGTAREQYF.

The chain carries TRBV12-3 or TRBV12-4 and TRBJ2-1; D remains unclear. This CDR3 region has 12 residues. The V and J ends lost 2 bases and 8 bases respectively, with 7 bases between them. This CDR3 reads CASSLFSYEQFF. The CDR3 region has the DNA TGTGCCAGCAGTTTATTTTCGTATGAGCAGTTCTTC.

The chain carries TRBV25-1 and TRBJ2-5, with 7 bases that match TRBD1. V lost 4 bases to trimming and J lost 0 bases; unmatched junction nucleotides: 5. The CDR3 has 15 amino acids. In germline, CDR1 is MGHDK, CDR2 SYGVNS. The CDR3 nucleotides read TGTGCCAGCAGTGTTGGAGACAGGGACCAAGAGACCCAGTACTTC. Its protein is CASSVGDRDQETQYF.

This clone was seen a handful of times. The chain combines TRBV20-1 with TRBJ2-7, with 8 bases aligning to TRBD2. The germline V gene has CDR1 DFQATT and CDR2 SNEGSKA (reference sequence). The CDR3 runs to 13 residues. J gave up 6 bases and V 3 bases, and 7 bases lay outside the gene matches. In DNA form, the CDR3 reads TGCAGTGCTAGTGCGGGGGGAAAGGGCGAGCAGTACTTC. This sequence encodes CSASAGGKGEQYF.